This T cell receptor beta chain originates from a study of blood T cell repertoires in COVID-19. Study at large: The United States, Italy and Spain supplied acute and convalescent COVID-19 samples. Nucleic acid was either cDNA or gDNA, and it came from T cells, B-cell-depleted T cells, or PBMCs.

Sequenced by immunoSEQ multiplex PCR; TCRdb stores in-frame clones only, minus some. This repertoire shows a few hundred thousand clones, roughly 88% found once; its top ten account for more than 1%. Participants were aged about 18 to 100 years from about two dozen US areas. Participant-given clinical history determined each cohort assignment. The CDR3 runs 14 residues. Germline CDR1 is SGHTA and CDR2 is FQGNSA. Trimming removed 5 bases at V and 0 bases at J, with 10 bases between. The sample taken for sequencing was PBMCs or T cells enriched from blood (not recorded which). The genes are TRBV7-2 and TRBJ1-2; no clear D gene. This TCR was recovered from a woman in her thirties or forties with acute COVID-19. The CDR3 sequence: CASSRGLANYGYTF. The DNA for the CDR3 is TGTGCCAGCAGCCGGGGTTTAGCTAACTATGGCTACACCTTC.